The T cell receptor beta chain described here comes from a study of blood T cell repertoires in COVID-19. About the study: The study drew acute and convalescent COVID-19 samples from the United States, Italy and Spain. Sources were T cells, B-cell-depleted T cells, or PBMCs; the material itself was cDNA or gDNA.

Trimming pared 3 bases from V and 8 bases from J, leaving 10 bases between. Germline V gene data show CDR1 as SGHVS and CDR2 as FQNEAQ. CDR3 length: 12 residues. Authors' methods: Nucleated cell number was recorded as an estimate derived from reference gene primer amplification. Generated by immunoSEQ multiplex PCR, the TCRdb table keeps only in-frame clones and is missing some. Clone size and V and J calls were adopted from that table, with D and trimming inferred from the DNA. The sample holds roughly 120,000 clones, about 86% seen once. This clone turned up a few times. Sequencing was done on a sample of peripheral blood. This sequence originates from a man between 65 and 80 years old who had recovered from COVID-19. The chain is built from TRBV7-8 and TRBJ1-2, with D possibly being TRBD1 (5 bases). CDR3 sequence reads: CASSFPTGGYTF. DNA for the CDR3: TGTGCCAGCAGCTTCCCAACAGGCGGCTACACCTTC.